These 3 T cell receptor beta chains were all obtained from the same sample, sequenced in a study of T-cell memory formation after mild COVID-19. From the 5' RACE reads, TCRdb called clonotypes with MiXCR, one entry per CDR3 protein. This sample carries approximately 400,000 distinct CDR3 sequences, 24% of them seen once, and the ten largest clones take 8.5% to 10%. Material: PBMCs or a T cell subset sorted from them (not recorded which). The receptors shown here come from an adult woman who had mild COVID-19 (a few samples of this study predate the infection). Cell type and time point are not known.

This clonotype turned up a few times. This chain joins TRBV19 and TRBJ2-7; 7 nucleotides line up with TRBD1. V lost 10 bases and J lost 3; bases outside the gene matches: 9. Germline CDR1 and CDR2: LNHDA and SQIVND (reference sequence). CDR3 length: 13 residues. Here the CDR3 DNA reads TGTGCCACCGGCGACAGGGATAGCTACGAGCAGTACTTC. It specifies CATGDRDSYEQYF.

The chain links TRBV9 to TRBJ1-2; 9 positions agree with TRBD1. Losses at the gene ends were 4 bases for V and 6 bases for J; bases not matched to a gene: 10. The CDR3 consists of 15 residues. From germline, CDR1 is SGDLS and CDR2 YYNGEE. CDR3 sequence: CASSTRTGEKDGYTF. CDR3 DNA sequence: TGTGCCAGCAGCACTCGGACAGGGGAGAAGGATGGCTACACCTTC.

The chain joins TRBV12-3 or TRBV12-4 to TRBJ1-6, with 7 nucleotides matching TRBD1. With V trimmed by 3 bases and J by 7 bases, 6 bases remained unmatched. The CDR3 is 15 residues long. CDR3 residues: CASSLLLQGNSPLHF. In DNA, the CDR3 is TGTGCCAGCAGTTTGTTATTACAGGGGAATTCACCCCTCCACTTT.